This is a list of T cell receptor beta chains from one sample in a study of response to subunit inactivated influenza vaccine. From the RT-PCR reads, TCRdb called clonotypes with MiXCR, one entry per CDR3 protein. The sample carries hundreds of thousands of distinct CDR3 sequences, over 9.5% recorded once. The specimen was PBMCs from blood, collected more than 35 days after vaccination. These receptors all come from a man in his forties or fifties who received an inactivated influenza vaccine. Both conserved end residues are part of each CDR3. D genes are given only for firm matches. Not all rows give a size; the values are once, few, many and, for expanded clones, a class.

v_gene	d_gene	j_gene	abundance	CDR3aa	CDR3nt
TRBV5-4	-	TRBJ1-1	-	CASSSAYGGNTEAFF	TGTGCCAGCAGCTCCGCGTATGGCGGTAACACTGAAGCTTTCTTT
TRBV18	-	TRBJ2-5	few	CASSPQTWGPGETQYF	TGTGCCAGCTCACCTCAGACCTGGGGTCCGGGTGAGACCCAGTACTTC
TRBV20-1	-	TRBJ2-5	-	CSVMGVGETQYF	TGCAGTGTCATGGGAGTCGGAGAGACCCAGTACTTC
TRBV7-2	-	TRBJ2-5	many	CASSPRSQETQYF	TGTGCCAGCAGCCCCCGGTCCCAAGAGACCCAGTACTTC
TRBV24-1	-	TRBJ1-2	many	CATHQVPGGSTGYTF	TGTGCCACTCACCAGGTTCCAGGAGGGTCCACCGGCTACACCTTC
TRBV5-1	TRBD2	TRBJ2-7	-	CASSRGRPYEQYF	TGCGCCAGCAGCCGCGGGAGGCCCTACGAGCAGTACTTC
TRBV20-1	-	TRBJ1-2	-	CSARDYPYGYTF	TGCAGTGCTAGAGATTATCCCTATGGCTACACCTTC
TRBV4-2	-	TRBJ2-7	-	CASSQEVLAVYEQYF	TGTGCCAGCAGCCAAGAGGTGTTAGCTGTCTACGAGCAGTACTTC
TRBV10-3	-	TRBJ1-6	-	CASVGTLSYNSPLHF	TGTGCCAGCGTGGGGACCCTTTCCTATAATTCACCCCTCCACTTT
TRBV12-3/TRBV12-4	-	TRBJ2-5	-	CASSLAGHSRQETQYF	TGTGCCAGCAGTTTAGCGGGACACAGCAGGCAAGAGACCCAGTACTTC
TRBV28	-	TRBJ1-1	-	CASSLVESEAFF	TGTGCCAGCAGTTTGGTCGAAAGTGAAGCTTTCTTT
TRBV20-1	-	TRBJ2-5	few	CSARTHQETQYF	TGCAGTGCTAGAACTCACCAAGAGACCCAGTACTTC
TRBV21-1	-	TRBJ2-5	few	CASSTRDRGPTQETQYF	TGTGCCAGCAGCACCCGGGACAGGGGCCCTACCCAAGAGACCCAGTACTTC
TRBV10-3	-	TRBJ2-2	-	CAISERREQSGELFF	TGTGCCATCAGTGAGAGGAGGGAGCAAAGCGGGGAGCTGTTTTTT
TRBV7-6	-	TRBJ2-2	-	CASSQGFAGELFF	TGTGCCAGCAGCCAGGGTTTCGCCGGGGAGCTGTTTTTT
TRBV20-1	-	TRBJ2-1	few	CSARDHLRGPYNEQFF	TGCAGTGCTAGAGATCATTTGCGGGGACCTTACAATGAGCAGTTCTTC
TRBV7-9	-	TRBJ2-1	-	CASSLDATKGPYNEQFF	TGTGCCAGCAGCTTAGACGCGACGAAGGGACCCTACAATGAGCAGTTCTTC
TRBV20-1	TRBD2	TRBJ2-3	many	CSALAGGNTDTQYF	TGCAGTGCACTAGCGGGGGGGAACACAGATACGCAGTATTTT
TRBV28	-	TRBJ2-1	-	CASRRLGSSYNEQFF	TGTGCCAGCAGGAGACTGGGTAGCTCCTACAATGAGCAGTTCTTC
TRBV20-1	TRBD2	TRBJ2-2	few	CSARSSGGPSTGELFF	TGCAGTGCTAGAAGTAGCGGGGGCCCGAGCACCGGGGAGCTGTTTTTT
TRBV5-1	TRBD2	TRBJ2-1	few	CASSLEGSGRATEQFF	TGCGCCAGCAGCTTGGAAGGTAGCGGGAGGGCCACTGAGCAGTTCTTC
TRBV28	-	TRBJ2-7	-	CASSLRAGRRYEQYF	TGTGCCAGCAGTTTACGGGCAGGGAGACGATACGAGCAGTACTTC
TRBV4-3	-	TRBJ2-3	few	CASSLKTPRTSNTDTQYF	TGCGCCAGCAGCCTAAAGACCCCACGGACCTCTAACACAGATACGCAGTATTTT
TRBV20-1	-	TRBJ2-5	-	CSVGRHETQYF	TGCAGTGTGGGGAGGCATGAGACCCAGTACTTC
TRBV9	-	TRBJ1-1	many	CASSVLGGFSEAFF	TGTGCCAGCAGCGTACTCGGCGGGTTTAGCGAAGCTTTCTTT
TRBV6-6	-	TRBJ2-3	-	CASNEAVTDTQYF	TGTGCCAGCAACGAGGCCGTCACAGATACGCAGTATTTT
TRBV29-1	-	TRBJ2-1	many	CSVEGTGDYNEQFF	TGCAGCGTTGAGGGAACTGGGGATTACAATGAGCAGTTCTTC
TRBV4-2	TRBD1	TRBJ1-4	few	CASSQVQGWVEKLFF	TGTGCCAGCAGCCAGGTACAGGGGTGGGTGGAAAAACTGTTTTTT
TRBV12-3/TRBV12-4	-	TRBJ1-5	many	CASSLGQAYNQPQHF	TGTGCCAGCAGTTTAGGGCAGGCGTACAATCAGCCCCAGCATTTT
TRBV20-1	-	TRBJ2-5	many	CSAKGYGLQETQYF	TGCAGTGCTAAGGGATACGGTCTCCAAGAGACCCAGTACTTC
TRBV12-3/TRBV12-4	TRBD1	TRBJ2-7	many	CASSFGQGRYEQYF	TGTGCCAGCAGTTTCGGACAGGGGAGGTACGAGCAGTACTTC
TRBV7-8	TRBD2	TRBJ2-3	-	CASSLIGRGSTDTQYF	TGTGCCAGCAGCTTAATTGGGCGGGGGAGCACAGATACGCAGTATTTT
TRBV12-3/TRBV12-4	-	TRBJ2-7	many	CASSLAPGAISYEQYF	TGTGCCAGCAGTTTAGCCCCCGGGGCCATCTCCTACGAGCAGTACTTC
TRBV7-2	-	TRBJ2-1	-	CASSPQTGSYNEQFF	TGTGCCAGCAGCCCTCAGACAGGATCCTACAATGAGCAGTTCTTC
TRBV6-1	TRBD1	TRBJ1-1	-	CASSEIGGDAEAFF	TGTGCCAGCAGTGAGATAGGGGGCGACGCTGAAGCTTTCTTT
TRBV20-1	TRBD2	TRBJ2-1	many	CSAAGLAGGRDEQFF	TGCAGTGCTGCCGGACTAGCGGGGGGTCGCGATGAGCAGTTCTTC
TRBV11-2	-	TRBJ2-2	-	CASSSRSFSEGTGELFF	TGTGCCAGCAGCTCCAGATCATTTAGCGAGGGCACCGGGGAGCTGTTTTTT
TRBV7-9	TRBD2	TRBJ2-2	-	CASSQWTSGKSGELFF	TGTGCCAGCAGCCAATGGACTAGCGGGAAGTCCGGGGAGCTGTTTTTT
TRBV20-1	-	TRBJ1-2	few	CSARDGYTF	TGCAGTGCCAGGGATGGCTACACCTTC
TRBV4-3	TRBD2	TRBJ2-2	many	CASSQVQSGANAGELFF	TGCGCCAGCAGCCAAGTTCAGAGCGGGGCTAACGCCGGGGAGCTGTTTTTT
TRBV10-3	-	TRBJ2-5	few	CAISESTFQETQYF	TGTGCCATCAGTGAGTCGACGTTCCAAGAGACCCAGTACTTC
TRBV3-1	-	TRBJ1-4	-	CASSQERGRVAEKLFF	TGTGCCAGCAGCCAAGAAAGGGGCAGGGTAGCCGAAAAACTGTTTTTT
TRBV7-2	TRBD1	TRBJ2-5	-	CASSSDRYQETQYF	TGTGCCAGCAGCTCGGACAGGTACCAAGAGACCCAGTACTTC
TRBV4-3	-	TRBJ2-7	-	CASSQTPEGGEQYF	TGCGCCAGCAGCCAAACCCCCGAGGGGGGCGAGCAGTACTTC
TRBV5-1	TRBD1	TRBJ2-7	few	CASSAEGTGAFHEQYF	TGCGCCAGCAGCGCCGAGGGGACAGGGGCCTTCCACGAGCAGTACTTC
TRBV2	TRBD1	TRBJ1-1	-	CASKERTGVSSEAFF	TGTGCCAGCAAAGAAAGGACAGGGGTTAGTTCTGAAGCTTTCTTT
TRBV6-1	-	TRBJ2-7	-	CASSTPAWNSYEQYF	TGTGCCAGCAGCACCCCCGCCTGGAACTCCTACGAGCAGTACTTC